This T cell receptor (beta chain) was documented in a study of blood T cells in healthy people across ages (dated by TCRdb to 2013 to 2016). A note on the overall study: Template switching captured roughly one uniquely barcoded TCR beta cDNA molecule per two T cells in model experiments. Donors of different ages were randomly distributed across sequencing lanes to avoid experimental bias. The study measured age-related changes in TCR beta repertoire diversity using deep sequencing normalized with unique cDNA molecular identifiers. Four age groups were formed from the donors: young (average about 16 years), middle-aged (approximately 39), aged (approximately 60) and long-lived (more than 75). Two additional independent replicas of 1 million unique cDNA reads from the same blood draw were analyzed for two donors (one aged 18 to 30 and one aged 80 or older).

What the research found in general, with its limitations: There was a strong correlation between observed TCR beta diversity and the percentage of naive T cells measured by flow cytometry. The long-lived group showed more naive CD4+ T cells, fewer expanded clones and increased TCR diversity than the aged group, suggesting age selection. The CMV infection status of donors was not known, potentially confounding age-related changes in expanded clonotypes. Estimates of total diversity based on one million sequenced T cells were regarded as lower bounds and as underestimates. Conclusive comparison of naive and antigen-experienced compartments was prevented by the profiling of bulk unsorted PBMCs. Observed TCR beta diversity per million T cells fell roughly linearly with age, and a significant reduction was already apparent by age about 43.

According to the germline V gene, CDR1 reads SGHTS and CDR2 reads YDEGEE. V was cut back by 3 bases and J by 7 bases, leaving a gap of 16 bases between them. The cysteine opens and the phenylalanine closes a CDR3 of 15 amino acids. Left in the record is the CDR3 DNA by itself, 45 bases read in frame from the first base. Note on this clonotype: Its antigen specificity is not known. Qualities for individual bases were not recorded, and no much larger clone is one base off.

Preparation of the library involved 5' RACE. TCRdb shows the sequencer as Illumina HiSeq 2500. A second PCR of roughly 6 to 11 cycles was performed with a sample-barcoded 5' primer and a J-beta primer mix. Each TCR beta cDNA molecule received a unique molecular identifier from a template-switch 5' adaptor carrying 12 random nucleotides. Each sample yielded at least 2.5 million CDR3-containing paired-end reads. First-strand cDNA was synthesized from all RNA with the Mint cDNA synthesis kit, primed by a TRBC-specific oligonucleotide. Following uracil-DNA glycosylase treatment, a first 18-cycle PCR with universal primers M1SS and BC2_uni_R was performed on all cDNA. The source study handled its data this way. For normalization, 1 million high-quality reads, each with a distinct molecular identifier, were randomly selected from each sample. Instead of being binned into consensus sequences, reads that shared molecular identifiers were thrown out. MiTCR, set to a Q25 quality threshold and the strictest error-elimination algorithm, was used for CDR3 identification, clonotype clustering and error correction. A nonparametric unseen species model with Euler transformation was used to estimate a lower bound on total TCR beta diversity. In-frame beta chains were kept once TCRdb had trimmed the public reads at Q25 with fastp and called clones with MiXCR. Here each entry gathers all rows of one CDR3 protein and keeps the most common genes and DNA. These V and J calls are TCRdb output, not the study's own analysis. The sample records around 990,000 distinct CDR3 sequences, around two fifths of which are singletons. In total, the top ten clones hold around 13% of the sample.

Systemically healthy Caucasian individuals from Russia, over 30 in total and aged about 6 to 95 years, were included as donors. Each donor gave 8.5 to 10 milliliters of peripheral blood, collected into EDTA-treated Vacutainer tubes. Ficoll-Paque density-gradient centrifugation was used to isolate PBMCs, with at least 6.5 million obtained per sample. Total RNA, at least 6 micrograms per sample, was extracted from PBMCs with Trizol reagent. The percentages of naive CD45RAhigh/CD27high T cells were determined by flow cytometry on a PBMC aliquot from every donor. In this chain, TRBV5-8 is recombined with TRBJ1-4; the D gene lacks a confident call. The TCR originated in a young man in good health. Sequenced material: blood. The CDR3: CASSWRGVGGEKLFF. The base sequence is TGTGCCAGCAGCTGGCGGGGAGTGGGTGGTGAAAAACTGTTTTTT.